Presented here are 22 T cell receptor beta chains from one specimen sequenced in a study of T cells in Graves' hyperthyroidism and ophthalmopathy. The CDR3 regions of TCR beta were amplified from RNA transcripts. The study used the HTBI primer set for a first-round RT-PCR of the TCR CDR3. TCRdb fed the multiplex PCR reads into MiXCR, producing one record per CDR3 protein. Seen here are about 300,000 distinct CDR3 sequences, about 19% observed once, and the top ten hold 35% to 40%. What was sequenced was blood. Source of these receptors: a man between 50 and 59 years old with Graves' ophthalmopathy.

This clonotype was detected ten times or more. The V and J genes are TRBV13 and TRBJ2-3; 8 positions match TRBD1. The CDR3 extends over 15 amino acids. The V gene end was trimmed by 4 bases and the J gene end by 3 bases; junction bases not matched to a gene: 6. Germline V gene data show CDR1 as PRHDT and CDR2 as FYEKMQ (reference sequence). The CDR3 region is CASSSEDRATDTQYF. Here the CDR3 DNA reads TGTGCCAGCAGCTCCGAGGACAGGGCGACAGATACGCAGTATTTT.

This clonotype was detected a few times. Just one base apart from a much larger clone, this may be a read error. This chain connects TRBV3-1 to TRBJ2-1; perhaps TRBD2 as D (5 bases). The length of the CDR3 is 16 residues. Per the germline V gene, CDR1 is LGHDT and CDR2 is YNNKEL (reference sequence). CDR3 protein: CASSQAGDYHHNEQLF. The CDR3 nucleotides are TGTGCCAGCAGCCAGGCCGGTGACTACCACCACAATGAGCAGCTCTTC.

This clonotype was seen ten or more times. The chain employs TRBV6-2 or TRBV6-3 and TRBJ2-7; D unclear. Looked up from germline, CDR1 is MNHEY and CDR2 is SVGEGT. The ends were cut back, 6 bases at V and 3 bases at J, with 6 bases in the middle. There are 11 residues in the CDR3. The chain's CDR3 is CASSLVYEQYF. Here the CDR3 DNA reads TGTGCCAGCAGCCTTGTCTACGAGCAGTACTTC.

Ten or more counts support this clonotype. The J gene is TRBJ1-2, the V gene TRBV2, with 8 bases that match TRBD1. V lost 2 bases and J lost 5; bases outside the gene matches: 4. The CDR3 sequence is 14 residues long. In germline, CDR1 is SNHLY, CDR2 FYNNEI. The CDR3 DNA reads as TGTGCCAGCAGTGAATTTGGACAGGGATATGGCTACACCTTC. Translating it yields CASSEFGQGYGYTF.

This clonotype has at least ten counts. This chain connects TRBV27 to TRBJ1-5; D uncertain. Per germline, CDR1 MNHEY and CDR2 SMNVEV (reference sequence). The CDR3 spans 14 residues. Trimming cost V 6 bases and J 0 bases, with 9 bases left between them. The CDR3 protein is CASSGRYSNQPQHF. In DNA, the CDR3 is TGTGCCAGCAGCGGAAGATATAGCAATCAGCCCCAGCATTTT.

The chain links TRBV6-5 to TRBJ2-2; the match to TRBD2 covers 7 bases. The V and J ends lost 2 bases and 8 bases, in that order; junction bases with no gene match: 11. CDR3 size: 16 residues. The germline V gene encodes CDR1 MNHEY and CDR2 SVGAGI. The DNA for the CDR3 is TGTGCCAGCAGTTACGGGGGGGGGGTACAAGCAGGGGAGCTGTTTTTT. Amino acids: CASSYGGGVQAGELFF.

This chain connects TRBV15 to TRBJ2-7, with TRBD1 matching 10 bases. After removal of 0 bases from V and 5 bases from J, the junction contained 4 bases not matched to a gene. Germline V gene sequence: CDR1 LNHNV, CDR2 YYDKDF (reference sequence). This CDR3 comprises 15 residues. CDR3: CATSRDRQGAHEQYF. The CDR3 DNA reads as TGTGCCACCAGCAGAGATCGACAGGGGGCCCACGAGCAGTACTTC.

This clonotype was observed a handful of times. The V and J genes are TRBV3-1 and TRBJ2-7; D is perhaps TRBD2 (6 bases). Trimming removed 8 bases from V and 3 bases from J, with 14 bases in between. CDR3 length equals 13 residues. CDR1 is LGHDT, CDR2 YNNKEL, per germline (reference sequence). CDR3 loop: CASVGGISYEQYF. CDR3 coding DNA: TGTGCCAGCGTCGGCGGGATCAGCTACGAGCAGTACTTC.

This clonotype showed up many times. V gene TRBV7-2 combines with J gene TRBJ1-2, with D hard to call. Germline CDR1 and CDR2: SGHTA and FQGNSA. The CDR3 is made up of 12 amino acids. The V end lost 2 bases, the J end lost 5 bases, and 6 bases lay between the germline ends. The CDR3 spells CASSLWGYGYTF. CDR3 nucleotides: TGTGCCAGCAGCTTATGGGGTTATGGCTACACCTTC.

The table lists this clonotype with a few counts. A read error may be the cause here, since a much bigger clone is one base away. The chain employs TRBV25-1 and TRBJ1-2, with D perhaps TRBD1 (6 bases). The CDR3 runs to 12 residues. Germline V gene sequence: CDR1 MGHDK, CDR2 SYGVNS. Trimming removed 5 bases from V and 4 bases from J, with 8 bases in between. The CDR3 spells CASSIQGYGYTF. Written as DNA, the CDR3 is TGTGCCAGCAGTATACAGGGCTATGGCTACACCTTC.

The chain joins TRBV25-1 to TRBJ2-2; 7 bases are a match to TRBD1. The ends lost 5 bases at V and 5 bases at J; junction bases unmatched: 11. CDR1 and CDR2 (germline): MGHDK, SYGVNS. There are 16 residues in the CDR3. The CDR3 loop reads CASSMMTGIDTGELFF. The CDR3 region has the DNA TGTGCCAGCAGTATGATGACAGGGATCGATACCGGGGAGCTGTTTTTT.

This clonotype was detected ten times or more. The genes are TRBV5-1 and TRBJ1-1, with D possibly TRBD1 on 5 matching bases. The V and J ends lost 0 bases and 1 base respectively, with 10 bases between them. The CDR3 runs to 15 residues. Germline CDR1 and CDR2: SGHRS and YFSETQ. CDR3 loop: CASSLEWGGNTEAFF. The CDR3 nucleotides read TGCGCCAGCAGCTTGGAATGGGGCGGGAACACTGAAGCTTTCTTT.

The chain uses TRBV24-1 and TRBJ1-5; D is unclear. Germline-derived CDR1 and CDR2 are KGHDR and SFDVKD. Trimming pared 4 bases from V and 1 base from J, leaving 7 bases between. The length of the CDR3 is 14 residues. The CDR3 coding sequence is TGTGCCACCAGTGACCCTGGGAGCAATCAGCCCCAGCATTTT. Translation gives CATSDPGSNQPQHF.

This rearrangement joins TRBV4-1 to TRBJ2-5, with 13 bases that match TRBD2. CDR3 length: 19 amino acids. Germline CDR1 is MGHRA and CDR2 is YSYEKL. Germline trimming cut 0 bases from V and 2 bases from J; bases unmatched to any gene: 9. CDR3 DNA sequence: TGCGCCAGCAGCCAAGAAACCCCCCAGGGACTAGCGGGGCAAGAGACCCAGTACTTC. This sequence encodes CASSQETPQGLAGQETQYF.

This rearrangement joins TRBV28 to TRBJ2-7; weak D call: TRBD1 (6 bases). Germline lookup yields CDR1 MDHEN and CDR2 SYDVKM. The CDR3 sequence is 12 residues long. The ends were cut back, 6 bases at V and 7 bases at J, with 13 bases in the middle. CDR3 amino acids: CASSHYREEQYF. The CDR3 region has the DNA TGTGCCAGCAGCCACTACAGGGAGGAGCAGTACTTC.

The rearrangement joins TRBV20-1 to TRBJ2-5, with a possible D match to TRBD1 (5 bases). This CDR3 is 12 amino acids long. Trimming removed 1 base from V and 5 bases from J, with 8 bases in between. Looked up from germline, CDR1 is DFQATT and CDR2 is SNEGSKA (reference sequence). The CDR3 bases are TGCAGTGCTAGAGGCAACAGGGAGACCCAGTACTTC. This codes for CSARGNRETQYF.

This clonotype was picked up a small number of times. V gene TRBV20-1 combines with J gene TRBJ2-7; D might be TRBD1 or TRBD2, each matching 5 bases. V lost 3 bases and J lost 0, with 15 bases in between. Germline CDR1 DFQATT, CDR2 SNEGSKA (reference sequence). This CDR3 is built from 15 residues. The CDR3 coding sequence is TGCAGTGCTAGCGTACTCGAGGGGAGCTCCTACGAGCAGTACTTC. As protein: CSASVLEGSSYEQYF.

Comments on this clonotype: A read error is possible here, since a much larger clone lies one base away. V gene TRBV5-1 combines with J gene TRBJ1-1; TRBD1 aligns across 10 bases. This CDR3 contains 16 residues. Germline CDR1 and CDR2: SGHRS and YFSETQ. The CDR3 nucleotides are TGCGCCAGCAGCCCCGGGACAGGGGTAGTGGACACTGAAGCTTCCTTT. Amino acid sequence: CASSPGTGVVDTEASF.

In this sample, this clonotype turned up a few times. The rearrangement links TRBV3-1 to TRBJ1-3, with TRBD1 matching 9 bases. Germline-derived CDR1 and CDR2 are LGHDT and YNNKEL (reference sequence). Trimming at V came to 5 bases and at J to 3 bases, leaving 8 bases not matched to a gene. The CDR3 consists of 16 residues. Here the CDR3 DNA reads TGTGCCAGCAGCACCTACAGGGGGCTTGGTGGAAACACCATATATTTT. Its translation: CASSTYRGLGGNTIYF.

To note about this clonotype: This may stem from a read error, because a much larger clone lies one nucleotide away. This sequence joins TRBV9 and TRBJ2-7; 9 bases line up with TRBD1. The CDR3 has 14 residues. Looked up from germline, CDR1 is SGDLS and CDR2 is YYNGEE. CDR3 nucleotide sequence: TGTGCCAGCAGCGCCCGACAGGGGGGCTACGGGCAGTACTTC. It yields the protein CASSARQGGYGQYF.

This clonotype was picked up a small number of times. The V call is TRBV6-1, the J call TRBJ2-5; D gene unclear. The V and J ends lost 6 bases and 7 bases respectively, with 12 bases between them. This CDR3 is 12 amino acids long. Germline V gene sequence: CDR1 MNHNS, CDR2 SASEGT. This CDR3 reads CASRVLKGTQYF. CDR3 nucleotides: TGTGCCAGCAGAGTCTTAAAAGGGACCCAGTACTTC.

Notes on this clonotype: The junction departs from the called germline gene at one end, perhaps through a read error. CDR3 in amino acids: CVSSYRGRGQPQHF. The CDR3 region has the DNA TGTGTCAGCAGTTACAGGGGGCGCGGTCAGCCCCAGCATTTT. V gene TRBV6-2 or TRBV6-3 combines with J gene TRBJ1-5, with 9 bases that match TRBD1. The CDR3 runs 14 residues. Germline V gene lookup returns CDR1 MNHEY and CDR2 SVGEGT.